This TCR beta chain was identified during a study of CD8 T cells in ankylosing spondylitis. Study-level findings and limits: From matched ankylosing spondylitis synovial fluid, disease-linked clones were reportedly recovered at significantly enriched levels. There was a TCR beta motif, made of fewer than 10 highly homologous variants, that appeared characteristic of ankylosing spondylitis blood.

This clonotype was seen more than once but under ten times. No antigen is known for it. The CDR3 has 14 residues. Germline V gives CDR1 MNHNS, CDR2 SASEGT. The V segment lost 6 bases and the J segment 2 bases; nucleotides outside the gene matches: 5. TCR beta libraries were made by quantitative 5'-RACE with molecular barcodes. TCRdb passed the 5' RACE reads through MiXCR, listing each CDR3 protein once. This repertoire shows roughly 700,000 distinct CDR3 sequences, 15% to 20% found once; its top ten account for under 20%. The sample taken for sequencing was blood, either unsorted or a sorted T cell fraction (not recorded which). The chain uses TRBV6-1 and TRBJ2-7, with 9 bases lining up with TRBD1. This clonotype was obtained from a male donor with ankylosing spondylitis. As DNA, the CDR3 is TGTGCCAGCAGGAGGACAGGGGAAACCTACGAGCAGTACTTC. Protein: CASRRTGETYEQYF.